Following are 24 T cell receptor beta chains from one sample sequenced in a study of blood T cells in healthy people across ages. Together with a sample-barcoded 5' primer, a J-beta primer mix was included in a second PCR lasting about 7 to 11 cycles. TCRdb used MiXCR to reprocess the 5' RACE reads, holding one entry per CDR3 protein. Among 700,000 to 950,000 distinct CDR3 sequences listed, more than 40% were seen once. The source material was blood. These receptor sequences come from a woman aged 55-69 years in good health.

This clonotype came up a few times. The genes are TRBV20-1 and TRBJ2-7, with 8 nucleotides matching TRBD2. The J segment lost 6 bases and the V segment lost 6 bases, leaving 10 bases of the junction unmatched. Germline V gene data show CDR1 as DFQATT and CDR2 as SNEGSKA (reference sequence). This CDR3 region has 13 residues. The CDR3: CSATRGLAGEQYF. CDR3 DNA: TGCAGTGCCACCCGGGGGCTAGCGGGCGAGCAGTACTTC.

V gene TRBV21-1 combines with J gene TRBJ2-1; the DNA was not used to check the table's D call, TRBD1. TRBV21-1 counts as a pseudogene. The CDR3 loop spans 16 amino acids. CDR3 sequence: CASSSVPGRVYNEQFF. CDR3 DNA: TGTGCCAGCAGCAGTGTACCGGGACGAGTGTACAATGAGCAGTTCTTC.

The chain links TRBV27 to TRBJ1-2, with unresolved D. Germline V gene lookup returns CDR1 MNHEY and CDR2 SMNVEV (reference sequence). The CDR3 is made up of 16 amino acids. V gave up 5 bases and J gave up 0 bases, with 16 bases separating them. The CDR3 nucleotides are TGTGCCAGCAGTCCCCAGACCCGACGGACTAACTATGGCTACACCTTC. It yields the protein CASSPQTRRTNYGYTF.

This clonotype was counted between two and nine times. J is TRBJ1-2 and V is TRBV20-1; 8 bases are a match to TRBD1. Germline loops: CDR1 DFQATT, CDR2 SNEGSKA (reference sequence). The CDR3 runs 12 residues. The trim removed 5 bases at V and 4 bases at J, leaving 3 bases unmatched. Here the CDR3 reads CSAGQGVYGYTF. CDR3 coding DNA: TGCAGTGCTGGACAGGGAGTCTATGGCTACACCTTC.

The chain carries TRBV19 and TRBJ2-1, with D possibly TRBD1 on 6 matching bases. The CDR3 sequence is 15 residues long. The V gene's germline CDR1 is LNHDA and CDR2 SQIVND (reference sequence). Trimming left V 0 bases short and J 4 bases short, with 10 bases between. The CDR3 protein is CASSIEGAVYNEQFF. Here the CDR3 DNA reads TGTGCCAGTAGTATAGAGGGGGCAGTTTACAATGAGCAGTTCTTC.

This rearrangement joins TRBV2 to TRBJ2-5; D remains ambiguous. Judging by the DNA end, TRBJ2-7 fits better; the J call may be wrong. The CDR3 has 12 amino acids. CDR1 SNHLY and CDR2 FYNNEI come from the germline V gene. The CDR3 region is CASRQDGYEQYF. The CDR3 nucleotides are TGTGCCAGCAGACAAGACGGGTACGAGCAGTACTTC.

This clonotype appeared a single time. This chain joins TRBV12-3 or TRBV12-4 and TRBJ1-2; 10 bases line up with TRBD1. This CDR3 is built from 13 residues. The trim removed 9 bases at V and 8 bases at J, leaving 9 bases unmatched. The CDR3 sequence is CASQTGTGVGYTF. The CDR3 nucleotides are TGTGCCAGTCAGACCGGGACAGGGGTCGGCTACACCTTC.

The V gene is TRBV20-1, the J gene TRBJ1-1; no reliable D call. Trimming removed 2 bases at V and 7 bases at J, with 11 bases between. The CDR3 is 12 amino acids. CDR1 and CDR2 (germline): DFQATT, SNEGSKA (reference sequence). Here the CDR3 reads CSARFPVNEAFF. The CDR3 coding sequence is TGCAGTGCTAGATTTCCGGTGAATGAAGCTTTCTTT.

This rearrangement joins TRBV9 to TRBJ1-4, with no clear D. The V and J ends lost 0 bases and 8 bases respectively, with 8 bases between them. The CDR3 consists of 13 residues. Looked up from germline, CDR1 is SGDLS and CDR2 is YYNGEE. The CDR3 coding sequence is TGTGCCAGCAGCGTAGGTTCAGAAGAAAAACTGTTTTTT. This gives the protein CASSVGSEEKLFF.

The chain has TRBV12-3 or TRBV12-4 and TRBJ2-3; D gene ambiguous. Trimming removed 1 base at V and 9 bases at J, with 14 bases between. CDR3 length: 14 residues. This CDR3 is CASSLGQVGSTQYF. CDR3 nucleotide sequence: TGTGCCAGCAGTTTAGGGCAGGTGGGCAGCACGCAGTATTTT.

V usage is TRBV24-1 and J usage is TRBJ2-1; 9 nucleotides align to TRBD1. The CDR3 consists of 16 residues. The germline V gene encodes CDR1 KGHDR and CDR2 SFDVKD. J lost 10 bases, V lost 4 bases, and 13 bases had no gene match. Written as DNA, the CDR3 is TGTGCCACCAGTGACCCCGGGACAGGGAACCCAGTAGAGCAGTTCTTC. Encoded protein: CATSDPGTGNPVEQFF.

This clonotype was observed a handful of times. The CDR3 loop reads CASSLTGTSGTTDTQYF. CDR3 DNA: TGTGCCAGCAGCTTAACCGGGACTAGCGGGACCACAGATACGCAGTATTTT. This rearrangement joins TRBV7-9 to TRBJ2-3, with 13 nucleotides matching TRBD2. The V and J ends lost 2 bases and 2 bases, in that order; junction bases with no gene match: 4. Germline CDR1 is SEHNR and CDR2 is FQNEAQ (reference sequence). The CDR3 consists of 17 residues.

The chain is built from TRBV18 and TRBJ2-3, with 8 bases matching TRBD1. V shed 5 bases, J shed 1 base, and the junction held 11 bases outside the gene matches. Germline V CDR1 and CDR2: KGHSH, LQKENI. The CDR3 has 17 amino acids. The CDR3 DNA is TGTGCCAGCTCATCTTTATCGGACAGGGTTGGCACAGATACGCAGTATTTT. Protein sequence: CASSSLSDRVGTDTQYF. The whole variable domain, remainder taken from reference TRBV18 and TRBJ2-3, is NAGVMQNPRHLVRRRGQEARLRCSPMKGHSHVYWYRQLPEEGLKFMVYLQKENIIDESGMPKERFSAEFPKEGPSILRIQQVVRGDSAAYFCASSSLSDRVGTDTQYFGPGTRLTVL.

This clonotype was detected only a few times. V and J are TRBV15 and TRBJ1-2; D unresolved. V lost 0 bases to trimming and J lost 4 bases, with 15 bases between them. The CDR3 extends over 16 amino acids. CDR1 is LNHNV, CDR2 YYDKDF, per germline (reference sequence). The CDR3 loop is CATSRDRVQPTYGYTF. Here the CDR3 DNA reads TGTGCCACCAGCAGAGATCGTGTACAGCCAACCTATGGCTACACCTTC. Drawing the rest from reference TRBV15 and TRBJ1-2, the complete variable domain is DAMVIQNPRYQVTQFGKPVTLSCSQTLNHNVMYWYQQKSSQAPKLLFHYYDKDFNNEADTPDNFQSRRPNTSFCFLDIRSPGLGDTAMYLCATSRDRVQPTYGYTFGSGTRLTVV.

The chain recombines TRBV12-3 or TRBV12-4 with TRBJ2-2; D perhaps matches TRBD1 (7 bases). The length of the CDR3 is 15 residues. The germline V and J ends were trimmed by 5 bases and 5 bases, with 15 bases remaining between them. CDR3: CASSPDRAGTGELFF. The CDR3 DNA reads as TGTGCCAGCAGTCCCGACAGGGCGGGGACCGGGGAGCTGTTTTTT.

The CDR3 reads CASSYGGAGTGELFF. The CDR3 nucleotides are TGTGCCAGCAGTTACGGGGGCGCGGGCACCGGGGAGCTGTTTTTT. The chain recombines TRBV6-2 or TRBV6-3 with TRBJ2-2, with a weak D call TRBD1 (6 bases). V was pared by 2 bases and J by 4 bases, with 11 bases between. Germline values: CDR1 MNHEY, CDR2 SVGEGT. The CDR3 has 15 amino acids.

This chain joins TRBV3-1 and TRBJ2-1; a possible D gene is TRBD2 (6 bases). The CDR3 runs to 16 residues. The V end lost 1 base, the J end lost 2 bases, and 12 bases lay between the germline ends. Germline V gene lookup returns CDR1 LGHDT and CDR2 YNNKEL (reference sequence). The CDR3 reads CASSQVPSVAYNEQFF. The CDR3 DNA follows: TGTGCCAGCAGCCAAGTTCCTAGCGTAGCCTACAATGAGCAGTTCTTC.

This clonotype was detected many times. The CDR3 reads CSALTSGSYEQFF. As DNA, the CDR3 is TGCAGTGCTTTAACTAGCGGGAGCTATGAGCAGTTCTTC. The chain employs TRBV20-1 and TRBJ2-1; 11 nucleotides agree with TRBD2. The V segment lost 5 bases and the J segment 8 bases; nucleotides outside the gene matches: 5. CDR1 and CDR2 (germline): DFQATT, SNEGSKA (reference sequence). The CDR3 has 13 residues.

The J gene is TRBJ1-1, the V gene TRBV5-5; D is unclear. Trimming left V 1 base short and J 0 bases short, with 7 bases between. Germline loops: CDR1 SGHKS, CDR2 YYEKEE (reference sequence). This CDR3 spans 14 amino acids. CDR3 amino acids: CASSLPGLNTEAFF. The CDR3 DNA reads as TGTGCCAGCAGCTTGCCAGGATTGAACACTGAAGCTTTCTTT.

This clonotype was detected only a few times. The chain joins TRBV7-3 to TRBJ2-3, with TRBD2 matching over 10 bases. The V gene end was trimmed by 5 bases and the J gene end by 4 bases; junction bases not matched to a gene: 9. Per the germline V gene, CDR1 is SGHTA and CDR2 is FQGTGA. This CDR3 has 16 residues. CDR3 sequence: CASSPLSGGSPDTQYF. The CDR3 DNA reads as TGTGCCAGCAGCCCCCTTAGCGGGGGGAGTCCAGATACGCAGTATTTT.

This clonotype occurred a few times. The chain employs TRBV27 and TRBJ1-2; no firm D call. This CDR3 has 13 residues. V lost 5 bases and J lost 7, with 14 bases in between. The germline V gene has CDR1 MNHEY and CDR2 SMNVEV (reference sequence). The CDR3 DNA reads TGTGCCAGCAGTCCATCCCCGGCACTTGGCTACACCTTC. Encoded protein: CASSPSPALGYTF.

The V and J genes are TRBV7-2 and TRBJ1-2; the D gene is possibly TRBD1 (6 bases). Germline CDR1 SGHTA, CDR2 FQGNSA. V was cut by 1 base and J by 4 bases, with 19 bases left in between. The CDR3 loop spans 17 amino acids. The CDR3 DNA follows: TGTGCCAGCAGCTTAGAGTTGGCCAGGGGCCGTTTCTATGGCTACACCTTC. Its translation is CASSLELARGRFYGYTF.

The gene calls are TRBV2 and TRBJ2-5; possible D gene TRBD2, 6 bases. CDR1 SNHLY and CDR2 FYNNEI come from the germline V gene. The ends were cut back, 7 bases at V and 6 bases at J, with 27 bases in the middle. The length of the CDR3 is 17 residues. CDR3 protein: CASIRGPGRGSEKTQYF. The CDR3 DNA sequence: TGTGCCAGCATTCGAGGCCCTGGACGGGGGTCTGAAAAGACCCAGTACTTC.

Comment on this clonotype: A much larger clone is a single base away; this may be a read error. This sequence joins TRBV11-2 and TRBJ2-1, with TRBD1 matching over 9 bases. The V gene's germline CDR1 is SGHAT and CDR2 FQNNGV. This CDR3 spans 15 amino acids. CDR3 DNA: TGTGCCAGCAGCCCAGGGACAGGGCAAAGGAATGAGCGGTTCTTC. Encoded protein: CASSPGTGQRNERFF.